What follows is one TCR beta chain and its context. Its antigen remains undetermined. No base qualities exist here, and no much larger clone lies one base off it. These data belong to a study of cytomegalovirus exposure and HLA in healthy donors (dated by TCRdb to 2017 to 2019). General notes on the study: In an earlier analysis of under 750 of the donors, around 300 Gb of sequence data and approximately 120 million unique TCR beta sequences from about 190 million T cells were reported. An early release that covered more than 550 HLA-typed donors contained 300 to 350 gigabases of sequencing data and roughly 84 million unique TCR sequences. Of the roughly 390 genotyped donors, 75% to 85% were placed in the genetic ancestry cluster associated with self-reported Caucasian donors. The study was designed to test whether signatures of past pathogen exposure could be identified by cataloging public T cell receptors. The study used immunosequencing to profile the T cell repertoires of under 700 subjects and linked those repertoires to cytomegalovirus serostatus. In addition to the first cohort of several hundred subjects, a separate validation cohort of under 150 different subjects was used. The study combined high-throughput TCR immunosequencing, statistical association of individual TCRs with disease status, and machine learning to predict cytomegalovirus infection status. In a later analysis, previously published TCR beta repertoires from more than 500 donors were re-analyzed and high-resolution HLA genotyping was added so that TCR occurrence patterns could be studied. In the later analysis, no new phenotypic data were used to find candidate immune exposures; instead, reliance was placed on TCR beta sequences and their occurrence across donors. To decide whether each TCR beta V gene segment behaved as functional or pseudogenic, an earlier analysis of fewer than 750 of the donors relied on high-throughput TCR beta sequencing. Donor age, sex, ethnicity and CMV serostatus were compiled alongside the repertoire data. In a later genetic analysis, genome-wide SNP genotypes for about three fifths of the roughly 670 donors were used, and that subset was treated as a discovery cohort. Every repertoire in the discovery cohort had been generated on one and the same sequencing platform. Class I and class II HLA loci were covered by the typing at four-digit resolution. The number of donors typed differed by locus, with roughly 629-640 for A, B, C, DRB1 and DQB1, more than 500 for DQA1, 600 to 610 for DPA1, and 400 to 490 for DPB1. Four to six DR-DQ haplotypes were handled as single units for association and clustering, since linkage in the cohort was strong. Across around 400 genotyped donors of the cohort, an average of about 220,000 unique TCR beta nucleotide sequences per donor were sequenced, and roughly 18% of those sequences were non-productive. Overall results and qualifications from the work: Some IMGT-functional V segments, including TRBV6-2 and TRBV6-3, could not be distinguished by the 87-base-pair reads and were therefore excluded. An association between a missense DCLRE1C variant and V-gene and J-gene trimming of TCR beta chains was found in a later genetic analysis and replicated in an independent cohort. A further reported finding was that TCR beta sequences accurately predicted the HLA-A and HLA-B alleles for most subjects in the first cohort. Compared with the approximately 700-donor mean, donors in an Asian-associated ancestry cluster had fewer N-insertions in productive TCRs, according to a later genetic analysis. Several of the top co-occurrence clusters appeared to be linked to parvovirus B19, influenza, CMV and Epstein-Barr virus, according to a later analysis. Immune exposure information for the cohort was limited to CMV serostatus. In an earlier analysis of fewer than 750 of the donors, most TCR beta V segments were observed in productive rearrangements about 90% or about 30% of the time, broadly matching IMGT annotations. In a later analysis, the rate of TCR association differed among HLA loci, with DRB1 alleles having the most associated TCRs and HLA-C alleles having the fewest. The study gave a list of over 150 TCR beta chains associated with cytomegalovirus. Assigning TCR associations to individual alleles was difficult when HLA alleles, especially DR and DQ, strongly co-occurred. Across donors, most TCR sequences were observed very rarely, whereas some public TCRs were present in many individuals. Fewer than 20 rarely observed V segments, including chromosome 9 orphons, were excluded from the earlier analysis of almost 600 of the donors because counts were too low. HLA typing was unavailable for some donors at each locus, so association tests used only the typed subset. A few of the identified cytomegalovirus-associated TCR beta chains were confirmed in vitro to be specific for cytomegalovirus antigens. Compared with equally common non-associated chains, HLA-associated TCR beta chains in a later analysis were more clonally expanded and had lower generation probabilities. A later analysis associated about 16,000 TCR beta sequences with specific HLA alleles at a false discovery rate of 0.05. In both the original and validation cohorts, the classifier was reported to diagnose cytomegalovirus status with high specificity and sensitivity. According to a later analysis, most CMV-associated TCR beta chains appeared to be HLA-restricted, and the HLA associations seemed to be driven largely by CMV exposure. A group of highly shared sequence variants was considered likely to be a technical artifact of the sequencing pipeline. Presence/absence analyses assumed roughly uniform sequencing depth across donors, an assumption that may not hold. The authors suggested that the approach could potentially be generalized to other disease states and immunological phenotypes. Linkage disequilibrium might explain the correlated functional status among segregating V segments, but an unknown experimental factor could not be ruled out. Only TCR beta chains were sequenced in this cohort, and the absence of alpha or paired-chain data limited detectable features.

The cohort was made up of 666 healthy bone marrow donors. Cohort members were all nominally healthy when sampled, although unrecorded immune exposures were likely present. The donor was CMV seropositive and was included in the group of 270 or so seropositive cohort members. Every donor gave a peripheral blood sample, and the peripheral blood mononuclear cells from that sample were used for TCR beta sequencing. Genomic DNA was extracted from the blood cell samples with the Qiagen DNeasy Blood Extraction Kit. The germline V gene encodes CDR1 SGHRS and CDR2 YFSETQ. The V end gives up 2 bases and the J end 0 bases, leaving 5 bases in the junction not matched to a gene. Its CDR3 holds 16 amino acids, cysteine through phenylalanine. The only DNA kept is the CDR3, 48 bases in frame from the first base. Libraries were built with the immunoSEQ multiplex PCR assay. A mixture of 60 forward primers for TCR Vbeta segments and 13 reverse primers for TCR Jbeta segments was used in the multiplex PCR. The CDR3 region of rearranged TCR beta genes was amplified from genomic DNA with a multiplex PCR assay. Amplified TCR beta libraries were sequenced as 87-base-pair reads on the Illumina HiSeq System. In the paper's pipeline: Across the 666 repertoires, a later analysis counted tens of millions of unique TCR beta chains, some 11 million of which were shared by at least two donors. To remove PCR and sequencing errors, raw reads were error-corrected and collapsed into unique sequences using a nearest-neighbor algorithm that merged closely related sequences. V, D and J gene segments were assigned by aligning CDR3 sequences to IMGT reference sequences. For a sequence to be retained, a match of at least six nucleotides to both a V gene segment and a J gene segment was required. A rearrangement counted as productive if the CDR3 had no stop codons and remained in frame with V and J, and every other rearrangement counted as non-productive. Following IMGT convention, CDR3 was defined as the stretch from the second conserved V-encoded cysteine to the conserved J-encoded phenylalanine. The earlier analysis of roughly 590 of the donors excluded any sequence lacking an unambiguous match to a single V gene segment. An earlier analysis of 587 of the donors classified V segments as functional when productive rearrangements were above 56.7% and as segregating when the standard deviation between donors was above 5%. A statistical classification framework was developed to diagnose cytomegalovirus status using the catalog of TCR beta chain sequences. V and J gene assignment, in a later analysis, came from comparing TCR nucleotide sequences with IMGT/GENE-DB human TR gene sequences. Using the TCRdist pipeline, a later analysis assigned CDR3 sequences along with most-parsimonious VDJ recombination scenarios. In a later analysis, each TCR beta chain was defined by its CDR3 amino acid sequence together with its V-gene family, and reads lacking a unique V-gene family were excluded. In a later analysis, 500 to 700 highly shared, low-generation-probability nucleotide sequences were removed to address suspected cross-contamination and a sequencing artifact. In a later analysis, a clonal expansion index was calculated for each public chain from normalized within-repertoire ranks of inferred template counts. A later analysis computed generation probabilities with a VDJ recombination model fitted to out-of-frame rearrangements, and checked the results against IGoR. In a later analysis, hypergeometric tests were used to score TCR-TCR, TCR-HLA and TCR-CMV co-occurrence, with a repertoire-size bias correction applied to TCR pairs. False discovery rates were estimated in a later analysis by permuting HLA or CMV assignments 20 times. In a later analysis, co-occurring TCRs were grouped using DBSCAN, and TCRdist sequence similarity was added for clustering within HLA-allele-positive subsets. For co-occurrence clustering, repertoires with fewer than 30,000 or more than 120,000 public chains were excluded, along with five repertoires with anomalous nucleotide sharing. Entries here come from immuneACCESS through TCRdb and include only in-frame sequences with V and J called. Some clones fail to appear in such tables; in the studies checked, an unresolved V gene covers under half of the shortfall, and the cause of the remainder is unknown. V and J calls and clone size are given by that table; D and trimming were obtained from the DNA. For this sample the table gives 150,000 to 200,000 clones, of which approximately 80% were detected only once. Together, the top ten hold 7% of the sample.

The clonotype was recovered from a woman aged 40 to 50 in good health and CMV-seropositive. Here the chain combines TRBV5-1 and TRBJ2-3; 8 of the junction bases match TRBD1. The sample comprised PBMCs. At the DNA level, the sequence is TGCGCCAGCAGCTTCAAGACAGGGGCGAGCACAGATACGCAGTATTTT. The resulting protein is CASSFKTGASTDTQYF.